Sequencing of this T cell receptor (beta chain) was carried out in a study of blood T cell repertoires in COVID-19. About the study: Some COVID-19 samples were acute and others convalescent; all came from the United States, Italy and Spain.

CDR3 length: 14 amino acids. CDR1 is ENHRY and CDR2 is SYGVKD in the germline V gene. V dropped 5 bases and J dropped 6 bases, with 14 bases sitting between them. The protocol was immunoSEQ multiplex PCR, while the TCRdb copy is restricted to in-frame clones and leaves out a portion. Found here are about 150,000 clones, around four fifths of them singletons; the top ten hold around 3.1%. This TCR was sampled from a woman between 40 and 50 years old with active or convalescent COVID-19. The material sequenced was peripheral blood. This chain connects TRBV10-3 to TRBJ1-5, with D possibly matching TRBD1 (5 bases). Written as DNA, the CDR3 is TGTGCCATCAGTCAGACCACCCAGGGTCAGCCCCAGCATTTT. It encodes CAISQTTQGQPQHF.